The TCR beta chain under discussion was sequenced for a study of T cell changes during pregnancy in multiple sclerosis. Assay: immunoSEQ multiplex PCR; the TCRdb copy retains only in-frame clones and omits some. The repertoire includes some 100,000 clones, about 94% of them detected once, and approximately 0.97% sits in the top ten. This CDR3 spans 11 amino acids. Per the germline V gene, CDR1 is MDHEN and CDR2 is SYDVKM. Trimming took off 4 bases at V and 10 bases at J, with 8 bases between the two ends. The TCR originated in a female donor with multiple sclerosis, enrolled in a pregnancy study. This chain links TRBV28 with TRBJ1-5; no definite D call. The sequencing here drew on peripheral blood, taken before pregnancy. CDR3 nucleotide sequence: TGTGCCAGCAGTTCCCGTTCCCCCCAGCATTTT. This gives the protein CASSSRSPQHF.